The rows below give T cell receptor beta chains drawn from one sample of a study of cytomegalovirus exposure and HLA in healthy donors. Assay: immunoSEQ multiplex PCR; the TCRdb copy retains only in-frame clones and omits some. This sample contains about 130,000 clones. Input material: PBMCs. All receptors derive from a man younger than 35 in good health and CMV-seronegative. Each CDR3 is given with its conserved first and last residue. D genes are given only for firm matches.

V gene	D gene	J gene	CDR3 DNA	CDR3 protein
TRBV28	NA	TRBJ2-3	TGTGCCAGCAACCTCCCCGGCGGTTCCACAGATACGCAGTATTTT	CASNLPGGSTDTQYF
TRBV7-9	NA	TRBJ2-5	TGTGCCAGCAGCTTAGCAGGGGGTTCGGAGACCCAGTACTTC	CASSLAGGSETQYF
TRBV2	NA	TRBJ2-1	TGTGCCAGCGAAGAGCGGTTCGGCTACAATGAGCAGTTCTTC	CASEERFGYNEQFF
TRBV19	NA	TRBJ2-7	TGTGCCAGTAGTAAAACGGGACACTTCTACGAGCAGTACTTC	CASSKTGHFYEQYF
TRBV28	TRBD1	TRBJ1-1	TGTGCCAGCAGTAACGGACAGGGGTGGACTGAAGCTTTCTTT	CASSNGQGWTEAFF
TRBV7-3	TRBD1	TRBJ2-3	TGTGCCAGCAGCTCGGGACAGTCTAGCACAGATACGCAGTATTTT	CASSSGQSSTDTQYF
TRBV25-1	TRBD1	TRBJ1-2	TGTGCCAGCAGTGAATCCTCGACAGGGAGGTATGGCTACACCTTC	CASSESSTGRYGYTF
TRBV6-5	NA	TRBJ2-7	TGTGCCAGCAGTTACGATCGCAGTCTCTCCTACGAGCAGTACTTC	CASSYDRSLSYEQYF
TRBV5-4	TRBD2	TRBJ2-3	TGTGCCAGCAGCTCACATACCGGGACTAACACAGATACGCAGTATTTT	CASSSHTGTNTDTQYF
TRBV28	TRBD1	TRBJ1-4	TGTGCCAGCAGTAATCCAGGACAGGGTGCAACTAATGAAAAACTGTTTTTT	CASSNPGQGATNEKLFF
TRBV28	TRBD1	TRBJ2-7	TGTGCCAGCAGTGCCGGGGCAGGGGGCACCTACGAGCAGTACTTC	CASSAGAGGTYEQYF
TRBV10-3	TRBD1	TRBJ2-1	TGTGCCATCACCCTCCAAGCTGGGACAGGGATCAATGAGCAGTTCTTC	CAITLQAGTGINEQFF
TRBV29-1	NA	TRBJ1-1	TGCAGCGTTTATGAGGGTGGGGCTTTCTTT	CSVYEGGAFF
TRBV29-1	TRBD1	TRBJ1-2	TGCAGCGTCCATGGACAGGGGGGTGGCTACACCTTC	CSVHGQGGGYTF
TRBV4-3	NA	TRBJ1-1	TGCGCCAGCAGCCAAGCTTCGGGTTACACTGAAGCTTTCTTT	CASSQASGYTEAFF
TRBV4-3	TRBD1	TRBJ2-7	TGCGCCAGCAGCCAAGAGGCAGGGGGCGAGCAGTACTTC	CASSQEAGGEQYF
TRBV13	TRBD2	TRBJ2-3	TGTGCCAGCAGCTTGGGGGAACTAGCGGAGACAGATACGCAGTATTTT	CASSLGELAETDTQYF
TRBV30	TRBD2	TRBJ2-5	TGTGCCTGGAAGGAGACTAGCGGGGGTCCCGGGGAGCAGTACTTC	CAWKETSGGPGEQYF
TRBV6-5	TRBD1	TRBJ2-1	TGTGCCAGCAGTATGGACAGGGTGACCTACAATGAGCAGTTCTTC	CASSMDRVTYNEQFF
TRBV19	TRBD1	TRBJ1-6	TGTGCCAGTAGCGTCACCTACGACAGGGATTCACCCCTCCACTTT	CASSVTYDRDSPLHF
TRBV25-1	NA	TRBJ2-7	TGTGCCAGCAGTGAATTTGGAGCAGACTACGAGCAGTACTTC	CASSEFGADYEQYF
TRBV7-3	TRBD2	TRBJ2-1	TGTGCCAGCAGCTTAACTAGCGGGGTCTACAATGAGCAGTTCTTC	CASSLTSGVYNEQFF
TRBV25-1	TRBD2	TRBJ2-7	TGTGCCAGCAGCGAACGGGGGGGCCGGCCCTCCTACGGCGAGCAGTACTTC	CASSERGGRPSYGEQYF
TRBV28	TRBD1	TRBJ1-2	TGTGCCAGCAGTTTACCGGGACAGGTTGGGGGCTACACCTTC	CASSLPGQVGGYTF
TRBV6-1	TRBD1	TRBJ2-5	TGTGCCAGTAGGACAGGGTTGGTAGAGACCCAGTACTTC	CASRTGLVETQYF
TRBV6-6	NA	TRBJ1-5	TGTGCCAGCAGCCCCGGGACACCCAATCAGCCCCAGCATTTT	CASSPGTPNQPQHF
TRBV28	NA	TRBJ1-5	TGTGCCAGCAGCCCAACAAGGGGGTTTCGACAGCCCCAGCATTTT	CASSPTRGFRQPQHF
TRBV18	TRBD2	TRBJ2-5	TGTGCCAGCTCCCCGAGGCTAGCGGAAGAGACCCAGTACTTC	CASSPRLAEETQYF